Below, 22 T cell receptor beta chains from the same sample are listed, as sequenced in a study of T-cell memory formation after mild COVID-19. TCRdb analysed the 5' RACE reads with MiXCR anew, one entry per CDR3 protein. The profile covers fewer than 650,000 distinct CDR3 sequences, with roughly 21% appearing a single time and approximately 8.4% taken by the ten largest. Sample: PBMCs or a T cell subset sorted from them (not recorded which). The source is an adult woman who had mild COVID-19 (a few samples of this study predate the infection). Cell type and time point are not known.

The V and J genes are TRBV6-1 and TRBJ2-2, with TRBD1 matching 8 bases. The V and J ends lost 5 bases and 5 bases, in that order; junction bases with no gene match: 4. Germline CDR1 reads MNHNS; CDR2 reads SASEGT. This CDR3 region has 14 residues. The CDR3 DNA follows: TGTGCCAGCAGTCCCTGGACAGGGACCGGGGAGCTGTTTTTT. Translated, it gives CASSPWTGTGELFF.

This chain joins TRBV20-1 and TRBJ2-7, with D uncertain. The length of the CDR3 is 14 residues. Germline loops: CDR1 DFQATT, CDR2 SNEGSKA (reference sequence). Trimming shortened V by 4 bases and J by 4 bases, and 17 bases separated the two germline ends. The CDR3 sequence: CSATWTIPVYEQYF. The CDR3 DNA reads as TGCAGTGCTACTTGGACCATCCCCGTTTACGAGCAGTACTTC.

The CDR3 coding sequence is TGTGCCAGCAGCTCGACAGGGACTAGCGGGAGTCAAGAGACCCAGTACTTC. As protein: CASSSTGTSGSQETQYF. The chain has TRBV11-3 and TRBJ2-5, with 14 positions matching TRBD2. The germline CDR1 and CDR2 sequences are SGHNT and YENEEA. V trimming: 4 bases; J trimming: 2 bases; junction bases outside the gene matches: 6. The CDR3 covers 17 residues.

This chain joins TRBV7-9 and TRBJ2-6; D unresolved. The CDR3 is 13 residues long. Germline CDR1 SEHNR, CDR2 FQNEAQ (reference sequence). V lost 5 bases, J lost 4 bases, and 6 bases lay in between. The CDR3 bases are TGTGCCAGCAGCCCTCAAGGGGCCAACGTCCTGACTTTC. This gives the protein CASSPQGANVLTF.

This clonotype was picked up a small number of times. J is TRBJ2-7 and V is TRBV6-5; the match to TRBD1 covers 8 bases. CDR1 and CDR2 (germline): MNHEY, SVGAGI. The CDR3 sequence is 15 residues long. The V segment lost 6 bases and the J segment 0 bases; nucleotides outside the gene matches: 7. The CDR3 spells CASSAWTGSSYEQYF. The CDR3, as DNA: TGTGCCAGCAGCGCCTGGACAGGGAGCTCCTACGAGCAGTACTTC.

This sequence joins TRBV12-3 or TRBV12-4 and TRBJ2-1; D may correspond to TRBD1 or TRBD2 (5 bases each). The CDR3 totals 14 residues. Trimming removed 8 bases from V and 6 bases from J, with 17 bases in between. CDR3 DNA: TGTGCCAGCGGCCGTGAGGGGTTGGTCAATGAGCAGTTCTTC. Translated: CASGREGLVNEQFF.

The V call is TRBV19, the J call TRBJ2-7, with D hard to call. Trimming shortened V by 5 bases and J by 3 bases, and 17 bases separated the two germline ends. The V gene's germline CDR1 is LNHDA and CDR2 SQIVND (reference sequence). The CDR3 consists of 15 residues. This chain's CDR3 is CASSASNRVFYEQYF. In DNA, the CDR3 is TGTGCCAGTAGTGCATCCAACAGAGTGTTCTACGAGCAGTACTTC.

This clonotype was seen a handful of times. The chain has TRBV4-2 and TRBJ1-1; TRBD1 is a possible D gene (5 bases). CDR3 size: 12 residues. CDR1 and CDR2 from the germline V gene are LGHNA and YNFKEQ. The V gene lost 6 bases and the J gene lost 5 bases, with 10 bases spanning the gap. As DNA, the CDR3 is TGTGCCAGCAGGTCGGGGGATACTGAAGCTTTCTTT. Translated, it gives CASRSGDTEAFF.

A few counts support this clonotype. The chain links TRBV5-1 to TRBJ1-4; the D gene is possibly TRBD1 (5 bases). CDR1 and CDR2 (germline): SGHRS, YFSETQ. This CDR3 region has 15 residues. Trimming removed 1 base from V and 7 bases from J, with 14 bases in between. The CDR3 region is CASSLSGDGGEKLFF. CDR3 nucleotide sequence: TGCGCCAGCAGCTTGTCCGGGGACGGAGGTGAAAAACTGTTTTTT.

The rearrangement joins TRBV7-9 to TRBJ1-5; 8 bases line up with TRBD1. This CDR3 is built from 15 residues. CDR1 and CDR2 from the germline V gene are SEHNR and FQNEAQ (reference sequence). J lost 0 bases, V lost 5 bases, and 3 bases had no gene match. The CDR3 sequence: CASSRTGSSNQPQHF. The CDR3 DNA reads TGTGCCAGCAGCCGGACAGGGTCTAGCAATCAGCCCCAGCATTTT.

This clonotype was detected many times. The chain is built from TRBV5-1 and TRBJ2-1; 8 nucleotides line up with TRBD2. The CDR3 contains 17 residues. The V and J ends lost 0 bases and 1 base, in that order; junction bases with no gene match: 6. Germline CDR1 reads SGHRS; CDR2 reads YFSETQ. The CDR3: CASSLASGSPSYNEQFF. CDR3 bases: TGCGCCAGCAGCTTGGCGAGCGGGAGTCCTTCCTACAATGAGCAGTTCTTC.

This clonotype was detected a few times. The chain uses TRBV7-3 and TRBJ1-2; 9 bases fit TRBD1. Germline V gives CDR1 SGHTA, CDR2 FQGTGA. V lost 4 bases, J lost 3 bases, and 6 bases stayed unmatched. The CDR3 loop spans 15 amino acids. The CDR3 nucleotides read TGTGCCAGCAGCTCACCGGGACAGGGCGACTATGGCTACACCTTC. It is translated as CASSSPGQGDYGYTF.

In nucleotides, the CDR3 is TGCGCCAGCAGCTTGGGGACAGGGGGCGTGGAGACTGAAGCTTTCTTT. Its protein product is CASSLGTGGVETEAFF. The chain carries TRBV5-1 and TRBJ1-1; 11 positions match TRBD1. CDR3 length: 16 amino acids. Trimming at V came to 0 bases and at J to 5 bases, leaving 6 bases not matched to a gene. CDR1 is SGHRS and CDR2 is YFSETQ in the germline V gene. Variable domain in full (rest from reference TRBV5-1 and TRBJ1-1): KAGVTQTPRYLIKTRGQQVTLSCSPISGHRSVSWYQQTPGQGLQFLFEYFSETQRNKGNFPGRFSGRQFSNSRSEMNVSTLELGDSALYLCASSLGTGGVETEAFFGQGTRLTVV.

This clonotype was recorded a few times. The chain is built from TRBV24-1 and TRBJ2-3; 7 bases agree with TRBD2. Trimming cost V 3 bases and J 0 bases; bases outside gene matches: 14. The CDR3 extends over 19 amino acids. Germline CDR1 reads KGHDR; CDR2 reads SFDVKD. CDR3 region: CATSDTHRRGGTSTDTQYF. CDR3 sequence (DNA): TGTGCCACCAGTGATACCCATCGCCGCGGGGGTACTAGCACAGATACGCAGTATTTT.

The chain is built from TRBV12-3 or TRBV12-4 and TRBJ1-5; 8 bases match TRBD1. The trim removed 4 bases at V and 7 bases at J, leaving 6 bases unmatched. CDR3 length equals 14 residues. CDR3 in amino acids: CASSWTGRGQPQHF. The DNA of the CDR3 is TGTGCCAGCAGTTGGACAGGGAGAGGACAGCCCCAGCATTTT.

V is TRBV5-5 and J is TRBJ2-3, with a possible D match to TRBD2 (6 bases). There are 15 residues in the CDR3. Looked up from germline, CDR1 is SGHKS and CDR2 is YYEKEE (reference sequence). Between the trimmed V and J ends, which lost 0 bases and 5 bases, there was a span of 13 bases. CDR3 amino acids: CASSLADGRGDTQYF. The CDR3, as DNA: TGTGCCAGCAGCTTGGCCGACGGGAGAGGAGATACGCAGTATTTT.

The rearrangement joins TRBV6-6 to TRBJ2-7; D gene uncertain. Deletions cut 8 bases from V and 6 bases from J, with 11 bases between. Germline CDR1 reads MNHNY; CDR2 reads SVGAGI (reference sequence). CDR3 length: 11 amino acids. The CDR3: CASSPGIEQYF. CDR3 in DNA: TGTGCCAGCTCCCCTGGGATCGAGCAGTACTTC.

The chain employs TRBV20-1 and TRBJ2-2; D gene uncertain. Trimming took 0 bases from V and 7 from J, leaving 9 bases between them. Germline assignment: CDR1 DFQATT and CDR2 SNEGSKA (reference sequence). The CDR3 is 13 amino acids. CDR3 nucleotide sequence: TGCAGTGCTAGAGATCCGGAGTTCGGGGAGCTGTTTTTT. It codes for CSARDPEFGELFF.

This clonotype was counted between two and nine times. The chain has TRBV7-6 and TRBJ2-7; D perhaps matches TRBD1 (5 bases). The germline CDR1 and CDR2 sequences are SGHVS and FNYEAQ. CDR3 size: 14 residues. V was clipped by 5 bases and J by 3 bases, with 14 bases between them. CDR3 DNA: TGTGCCAGCAGCATAACAGGAGAGAGCTACGAGCAGTACTTC. Amino acids: CASSITGESYEQYF.

This clonotype was recorded at least ten times. The chain employs TRBV19 and TRBJ2-5, with 7 nucleotides matching TRBD2. V dropped 4 bases and J dropped 2; count of bases not matched to a gene: 7. This CDR3 is built from 15 residues. Germline lookup yields CDR1 LNHDA and CDR2 SQIVND (reference sequence). CDR3 in DNA: TGTGCCAGTAGTAAGGGAGGGTCGGGGCAAGAGACCCAGTACTTC. As protein: CASSKGGSGQETQYF.

The chain employs TRBV9 and TRBJ2-5; D gene unclear. The V end lost 0 bases, the J end lost 3 bases, and 9 bases lay between the germline ends. The V gene's germline CDR1 is SGDLS and CDR2 YYNGEE. The CDR3 has 14 residues. The chain's CDR3 is CASSVDMAKETQYF. In nucleotides, the CDR3 is TGTGCCAGCAGCGTAGATATGGCAAAAGAGACCCAGTACTTC.

This clonotype showed up just a few times. V usage is TRBV12-3 or TRBV12-4 and J usage is TRBJ1-5; D is uncertain. Trimming removed 5 bases from V and 2 bases from J, with 13 bases in between. The CDR3 sequence is 15 residues long. CDR3 bases: TGTGCCAGCAGTACCCGGAAGAGCGGCAATCAGCCCCAGCATTTT. Its translation: CASSTRKSGNQPQHF.